The following is a T cell receptor beta chain sequence with its context. Its antigen remains unidentified. Base qualities are not at hand, and no much larger clone is one base apart. These data come from a study of radiotherapy plus CTLA-4 blockade in lung cancer (dated by TCRdb to 2017 to 2018). Regarding the complete study: Among the enrolled patients, about 19% had an objective response, and 31% reached disease control.

Preparation of the library involved the immunoSEQ multiplex PCR assay. Here the immuneACCESS table is served through TCRdb, limited to in-frame sequences with V and J called. Missing clones are a known gap in these copies; in checked studies unresolved V genes cover under half, and the rest lacks a known reason. This sample has roughly 100,000 clones in its table, and approximately 78% of those were observed once. The top ten clonotypes cover under 4% of the sample. The study evaluated CTLA-4 blockade (ipilimumab) given together with focal radiation therapy in patients who had chemo-refractory metastatic non-small-cell lung cancer. General study outcomes and caveats: Increased serum interferon-beta after radiation, together with early dynamic changes in blood T cell clones, were reported to be the strongest predictors of response. After treatment with radiotherapy and ipilimumab, TCR clones that originated in tumors expanded in peripheral blood.

The sequence was collected from a human donor with non-small cell lung cancer who had a partial response to radiotherapy plus ipilimumab. The sequences come from peripheral blood, collected from a patient treated with radiotherapy plus ipilimumab.

The CDR3 corresponds to CASSFYRGTDTQYF. The DNA is as follows: TGTGCCAGCAGTTTCTACAGGGGCACAGATACGCAGTATTTT. Recombination joined TRBV28 with TRBJ2-3, with TRBD1 tentatively as D gene (6 bases match). Sequences MDHEN (CDR1) and SYDVKM (CDR2) are obtained from the germline V gene. V loses 3 bases, J loses 1 base, and the germline ends lie 8 bases apart. Reading from cysteine to phenylalanine, the CDR3 counts 14 amino acids. Of the read, only the CDR3 DNA is kept; its 42 bases are in frame from base 1.